What follows are 29 T cell receptor beta chains derived from one specimen sequenced in a study of cytomegalovirus exposure and HLA in healthy donors. A multiplex PCR was run with 60 Vbeta primers and 13 Jbeta primers. This table comes from immunoSEQ multiplex PCR, and its TCRdb copy is limited to in-frame clones, with some not included. Here the sample spans more than 150,000 clones, about 82% being singletons. The sequenced material came from PBMCs. The source is a woman aged 25-40 years in good health and CMV-seronegative.

The chain links TRBV7-2 to TRBJ2-3; possible D gene TRBD1, 5 bases. Trimming pared 5 bases from V and 2 bases from J, leaving 11 bases between. Germline V lookup: CDR1 SGHTA, CDR2 FQGNSA. CDR3 size: 14 residues. CDR3 in amino acids: CASSPDSVTDTQYF. The CDR3 bases are TGTGCCAGCAGCCCAGACAGCGTCACAGATACGCAGTATTTT.

A word on this clone: Compared with germline, one end of the junction differs, possibly owing to a read error. V gene TRBV7-7 combines with J gene TRBJ1-1; 9 bases map to TRBD1. CDR3 length: 13 amino acids. Germline CDR1 SSHAT, CDR2 FNYEAQ (reference sequence). CDR3 in amino acids: CASSFGTGTEAFF. CDR3 sequence (DNA): TGTGCTAGCAGCTTCGGGACAGGGACTGAAGCTTTCTTT.

The chain has TRBV27 and TRBJ2-7; 7 bases map to TRBD2. The J segment lost 0 bases and the V segment lost 5 bases, leaving 7 bases of the junction unmatched. The CDR3 totals 15 residues. Germline V gives CDR1 MNHEY, CDR2 SMNVEV (reference sequence). CDR3: CASSTLGGGSYEQYF. The CDR3 coding sequence is TGTGCCAGCAGTACCCTGGGGGGGGGCTCCTACGAGCAGTACTTC.

This chain joins TRBV9 and TRBJ1-2; tentative D call: TRBD1 (6 bases). The CDR3 length is 17 residues. The germline V and J ends were trimmed by 0 bases and 7 bases, with 22 bases remaining between them. Germline V lookup: CDR1 SGDLS, CDR2 YYNGEE. In DNA form, the CDR3 reads TGTGCCAGCAGCGTAGGTTGGGACAAAGGATTGGTGGGTGGCTACACCTTC. It translates to CASSVGWDKGLVGGYTF.

This chain joins TRBV27 and TRBJ2-7; 9 bases agree with TRBD1. Germline CDR1 reads MNHEY; CDR2 reads SMNVEV (reference sequence). This CDR3 spans 16 amino acids. The J segment lost 2 bases and the V segment lost 4 bases, leaving 9 bases of the junction unmatched. CDR3 sequence (DNA): TGTGCCAGCAGTTGGGTTACCGGGACAGGGCCCTACGAGCAGTACTTC. This encodes CASSWVTGTGPYEQYF.

Here the CDR3 reads CAWSVQTGELFF. The CDR3 DNA is TGTGCCTGGAGTGTACAGACCGGGGAGCTGTTTTTT. The rearrangement uses TRBV30 and TRBJ2-2, with D unresolved. Trimming cost V 0 bases and J 5 bases, with 4 bases left between them. This CDR3 comprises 12 residues. Looked up from germline, CDR1 is GTSNPN and CDR2 is SVGIG (reference sequence).

The gene calls are TRBV7-3 and TRBJ2-5; 15 nucleotides agree with TRBD2. The CDR3 spans 17 residues. Germline CDR1 reads SGHTA; CDR2 reads FQGTGA. J gave up 3 bases and V 6 bases, and 8 bases lay outside the gene matches. CDR3 region: CASSAGTSGGTKETQYF. The CDR3 coding sequence is TGTGCCAGCAGTGCCGGGACTAGCGGGGGGACCAAAGAGACCCAGTACTTC.

This CDR3 is CASSVTGAYYGYTF. The CDR3 bases are TGTGCCAGCAGTGTGACAGGAGCTTACTATGGCTACACCTTC. This chain uses TRBV6-1 with TRBJ1-2; D perhaps matches TRBD1 (6 bases). Germline CDR1 is MNHNS and CDR2 is SASEGT. The CDR3 is 14 amino acids. Deletions cut 4 bases from V and 3 bases from J, with 12 bases between.

V is TRBV6-1 and J is TRBJ2-5; no clear D. Germline-derived CDR1 and CDR2 are MNHNS and SASEGT. This CDR3 is 13 amino acids long. V was trimmed by 0 bases and J by 5 bases, leaving 7 bases between them. CDR3 region: CASSEATRETQYF. As DNA, the CDR3 is TGTGCCAGCAGTGAAGCAACGAGGGAGACCCAGTACTTC.

The CDR3 reads CASSLGARVGNQPQHF. The CDR3 DNA is TGTGCCAGCAGCTTGGGAGCGAGGGTGGGCAATCAGCCCCAGCATTTT. The genes are TRBV7-8 and TRBJ1-5; no definite D call. The germline V gene encodes CDR1 SGHVS and CDR2 FQNEAQ. V shed 3 bases and J shed 2 bases, with 14 bases lying between them. There are 16 residues in the CDR3.

V gene TRBV15 combines with J gene TRBJ2-7; D might be TRBD2 (5 bases). Trimming pared 1 base from V and 5 bases from J, leaving 18 bases between. Germline CDR1 reads LNHNV; CDR2 reads YYDKDF (reference sequence). This CDR3 has 16 amino acids. The CDR3 DNA is TGTGCCACCAGCAGAGTAGTGAGGGAAGGGTCTCACGAGCAGTACTTC. This translates into CATSRVVREGSHEQYF.

V gene TRBV9 combines with J gene TRBJ1-5; no clear D gene. CDR1 is SGDLS, CDR2 YYNGEE, per germline. V was cut by 0 bases and J by 8 bases, with 12 bases left in between. The CDR3 consists of 14 residues. CDR3 loop: CASSVAPSGEPQHF. The CDR3 DNA follows: TGTGCCAGCAGCGTAGCCCCCAGCGGGGAGCCCCAGCATTTT.

This sequence joins TRBV4-2 and TRBJ2-3; TRBD2 matches 11 bases. Trimming removed 4 bases from V and 2 bases from J; junction bases left unmatched: 5. CDR3 length: 16 amino acids. Germline V gene lookup returns CDR1 LGHNA and CDR2 YNFKEQ. Here the CDR3 reads CASSRGLAVNTDTQYF. The CDR3 DNA follows: TGTGCCAGCAGCCGGGGACTAGCGGTTAACACAGATACGCAGTATTTT.

This rearrangement joins TRBV30 to TRBJ2-2; TRBD1 matches 10 bases. The CDR3 sequence is 14 residues long. Germline V gene data show CDR1 as GTSNPN and CDR2 as SVGIG (reference sequence). Germline trimming cut 3 bases from V and 5 bases from J; bases unmatched to any gene: 3. The CDR3 DNA sequence: TGTGCCTGGAGGGGGGACAGGGGAACCGGGGAGCTGTTTTTT. This translates into CAWRGDRGTGELFF.

The chain combines TRBV9 with TRBJ2-3; 9 bases line up with TRBD1. This CDR3 is built from 15 residues. V dropped 0 bases and J dropped 2; count of bases not matched to a gene: 1. Germline CDR1 SGDLS, CDR2 YYNGEE. The CDR3 DNA reads as TGTGCCAGCAGCGTAGGGACAGGGGACACAGATACGCAGTATTTT. Encoded protein: CASSVGTGDTDTQYF. The full variable domain, rest sourced from reference TRBV9 and TRBJ2-3, is DSGVTQTPKHLITATGQRVTLRCSPRSGDLSVYWYQQSLDQGLQFLIQYYNGEERAKGNILERFSAQQFPDLHSELNLSSLELGDSALYFCASSVGTGDTDTQYFGPGTRLTVL.

The chain combines TRBV18 with TRBJ1-1; 8 bases map to TRBD1. Germline trimming cut 4 bases from V and 5 bases from J; bases unmatched to any gene: 15. In germline, CDR1 is KGHSH, CDR2 LQKENI. The CDR3 runs to 17 residues. CDR3 bases: TGTGCCAGCTCACAAAATCCCGATACAGGGGGGAGTACTGAAGCTTTCTTT. This sequence encodes CASSQNPDTGGSTEAFF.

This chain connects TRBV19 to TRBJ1-6; no reliable D call. CDR1 and CDR2 from the germline V gene are LNHDA and SQIVND (reference sequence). CDR3 length: 16 residues. V shed 5 bases and J shed 0 bases, with 11 bases lying between them. CDR3 bases: TGTGCCAGTAGTGCCGCATTGAGCTCCTATAATTCACCCCTCCACTTT. Amino acid sequence: CASSAALSSYNSPLHF.

The chain has TRBV2 and TRBJ1-2; D is uncertain. The germline gives CDR1 SNHLY, CDR2 FYNNEI. The CDR3 totals 12 residues. Trimming removed 9 bases from V and 4 bases from J, with 12 bases in between. The CDR3 sequence: CASATAAYGYTF. CDR3 DNA sequence: TGTGCCAGTGCTACGGCGGCCTATGGCTACACCTTC.

V and J are TRBV2 and TRBJ1-2; a possible D gene is TRBD1 (5 bases). There are 11 residues in the CDR3. The V end was cut by 7 bases, the J end by 8 bases, with 11 bases between. The germline V gene has CDR1 SNHLY and CDR2 FYNNEI. This CDR3 reads CASIRGGGYTF. In DNA, the CDR3 is TGTGCCAGCATTCGGGGGGGAGGCTACACCTTC.

In DNA form, the CDR3 reads TGTGCCAGCAGTTTATCGGCTAGCGGGGGGTTGGATACGCAGTATTTT. This codes for CASSLSASGGLDTQYF. The rearrangement uses TRBV27 and TRBJ2-3, with TRBD2 matching over 11 bases. There are 16 residues in the CDR3. Trimming cost V 0 bases and J 6 bases; bases outside gene matches: 5. Germline-derived CDR1 and CDR2 are MNHEY and SMNVEV (reference sequence).

The chain links TRBV19 to TRBJ1-2; 10 bases match TRBD1. Losses at the gene ends were 6 bases for V and 3 bases for J; bases not matched to a gene: 10. Per the germline V gene, CDR1 is LNHDA and CDR2 is SQIVND (reference sequence). The CDR3 totals 16 residues. The CDR3 DNA reads as TGTGCCAGTAGGTCCGTCTTGGACAGGGGGGACTATGGCTACACCTTC. Translating it yields CASRSVLDRGDYGYTF.

The V gene is TRBV5-1, the J gene TRBJ2-7, with D hard to call. Germline lookup yields CDR1 SGHRS and CDR2 YFSETQ. The CDR3 contains 12 residues. Trimming stripped 0 bases from V and 6 bases from J, with 7 bases between. DNA for the CDR3: TGCGCCAGCAGCTTGGTAGATTTCGAGCAGTACTTC. Translating gives CASSLVDFEQYF. The whole variable domain, remainder taken from reference TRBV5-1 and TRBJ2-7, is KAGVTQTPRYLIKTRGQQVTLSCSPISGHRSVSWYQQTPGQGLQFLFEYFSETQRNKGNFPGRFSGRQFSNSRSEMNVSTLELGDSALYLCASSLVDFEQYFGPGTRLTVT.

This chain links TRBV2 with TRBJ1-2; 7 bases are shared with TRBD1. The junction had 3 bases not matched to a gene; V was cut back by 1 base and J by 4 bases. CDR1 is SNHLY and CDR2 is FYNNEI in the germline V gene. This CDR3 spans 14 amino acids. In DNA form, the CDR3 reads TGTGCCAGCAGTGAAGAGGCAGGGGGCTATGGCTACACCTTC. This gives the protein CASSEEAGGYGYTF.

This clone has more than one count but fewer than ten. V usage is TRBV5-4 and J usage is TRBJ2-2; TRBD1 might be the D (6 bases). V dropped 4 bases and J dropped 0 bases, with 16 bases sitting between them. This CDR3 is 17 amino acids long. Germline V gene sequence: CDR1 SGHNT, CDR2 YYREEE (reference sequence). The CDR3 reads CASSTKQQGSNTGELFF. The CDR3, as DNA: TGTGCCAGCAGCACCAAACAACAGGGTTCGAACACCGGGGAGCTGTTTTTT. Filled out from reference TRBV5-4 and TRBJ2-2, the complete variable domain reads ETGVTQSPTHLIKTRGQQVTLRCSSQSGHNTVSWYQQALGQGPQFIFQYYREEENGRGNFPPRFSGLQFPNYSSELNVNALELDDSALYLCASSTKQQGSNTGELFFGEGSRLTVL.

This clone was observed a single time. The chain uses TRBV7-7 and TRBJ2-6; 7 nucleotides align to TRBD1. The CDR3 spans 17 residues. In germline, CDR1 is SSHAT, CDR2 FNYEAQ (reference sequence). J was trimmed by 0 bases and V by 10 bases; bases with no gene match: 12. The CDR3 reads CAIVNRGSSSGANVLTF. CDR3 nucleotides: TGTGCCATCGTGAACAGGGGATCGAGCTCTGGGGCCAACGTCCTGACTTTC. The full variable domain, rest sourced from reference TRBV7-7 and TRBJ2-6, is GAGVSQSPRYKVTKRGQDVTLRCDPISSHATLYWYQQALGQGPEFLTYFNYEAQPDKSGLPSDRFSAERPEGSISTLTIQRTEQRDSAMYRCAIVNRGSSSGANVLTFGAGSRLTVL.

The chain links TRBV10-3 to TRBJ1-2; 7 bases align to TRBD1. Germline CDR1 is ENHRY and CDR2 is SYGVKD. The CDR3 is 16 amino acids. V shed 7 bases, J shed 8 bases, and the junction held 19 bases outside the gene matches. In DNA, the CDR3 is TGTGCCATCACCGGTCCTGAGACAGGGAGGTCAGGAGGCTACACCTTC. Protein: CAITGPETGRSGGYTF.

This chain joins TRBV15 and TRBJ2-2, with TRBD1 identical over 10 bases. The CDR3 is made up of 15 amino acids. V was pared by 8 bases and J by 0 bases, with 3 bases of the junction left unmatched. Germline V gives CDR1 LNHNV, CDR2 YYDKDF (reference sequence). The CDR3 loop reads CATHDRGPNTGELFF. Here the CDR3 DNA reads TGTGCCACCCACGACAGGGGGCCGAACACCGGGGAGCTGTTTTTT.

The chain couples TRBV6-1 to TRBJ2-7; 7 nucleotides agree with TRBD1. The CDR3 has 14 amino acids. V lost 5 bases to trimming and J lost 6 bases; unmatched junction nucleotides: 10. Germline V gene sequence: CDR1 MNHNS, CDR2 SASEGT. The CDR3 region is CASSSQNRQGEQYF. CDR3 bases: TGTGCCAGCAGTTCCCAGAACCGACAGGGCGAGCAGTACTTC.

The gene calls are TRBV7-2 and TRBJ2-1; 12 bases align to TRBD1. CDR3 size: 15 residues. Germline V gives CDR1 SGHTA, CDR2 FQGNSA. With 5 bases clipped from V and 6 bases from J, the junction kept 5 bases outside the gene matches. CDR3 loop: CASSQRGQGANEQFF. CDR3 DNA sequence: TGTGCCAGCAGCCAACGGGGACAGGGGGCCAATGAGCAGTTCTTC.